This TCR beta chain was profiled in a study of Ad26.COV2.S vaccination and SARS-CoV-2 variants. Treatment indicated: around 19 received Ad26.COV2.S at low or high dose, single or two shots; roughly 5 received placebo; per-sample allocation not given. Each sample was drawn 63 days after the first injection (of vaccine or placebo). The CDR3 is 14 amino acids. The V gene lost 5 bases and the J gene lost 0 bases, with 10 bases spanning the gap. Germline V gene data show CDR1 as SGHTA and CDR2 as FQGNSA. Clones were read by immunoSEQ multiplex PCR, and TCRdb kept only the in-frame ones, dropping some. The sample shows hundreds of thousands of clones, around 89% of them seen only once.

This receptor was taken from a person aged 18 to 65 who received the Ad26.COV2.S COVID-19 vaccine or a placebo. The chain couples TRBV7-2 to TRBJ1-2, with a tentative D call TRBD1 (6 bases). The sample here was peripheral blood, taken in a trial of Ad26.COV2.S vaccine versus placebo. Here the CDR3 reads CASSRGQTNYGYTF. The CDR3 DNA is TGTGCCAGCAGCCGCGGACAGACTAACTATGGCTACACCTTC. Full variable domain (remainder filled in from reference TRBV7-2 and TRBJ1-2): GAGVSQSPSNKVTEKGKDVELRCDPISGHTALYWYRQSLGQGLEFLIYFQGNSAPDKSGLPSDRFSAERTGGSVSTLTIQRTQQEDSAVYLCASSRGQTNYGYTFGSGTRLTVV.